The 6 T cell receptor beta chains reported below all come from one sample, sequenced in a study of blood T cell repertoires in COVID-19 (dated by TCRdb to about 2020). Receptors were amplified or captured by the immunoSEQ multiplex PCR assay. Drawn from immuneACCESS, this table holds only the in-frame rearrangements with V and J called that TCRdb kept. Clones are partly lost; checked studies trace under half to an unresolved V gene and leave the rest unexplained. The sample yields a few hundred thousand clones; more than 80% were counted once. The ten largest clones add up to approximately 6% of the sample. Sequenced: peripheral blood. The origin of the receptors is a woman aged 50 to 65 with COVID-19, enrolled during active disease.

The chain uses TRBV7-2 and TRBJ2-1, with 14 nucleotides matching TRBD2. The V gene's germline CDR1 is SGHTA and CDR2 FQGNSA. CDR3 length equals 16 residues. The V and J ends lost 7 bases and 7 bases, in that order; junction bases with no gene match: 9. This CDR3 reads CASTETGTSGRNEQFF. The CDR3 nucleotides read TGTGCCAGCACAGAAACCGGGACTAGCGGGAGAAATGAGCAGTTCTTC. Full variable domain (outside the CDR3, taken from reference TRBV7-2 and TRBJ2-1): GAGVSQSPSNKVTEKGKDVELRCDPISGHTALYWYRQSLGQGLEFLIYFQGNSAPDKSGLPSDRFSAERTGGSVSTLTIQRTQQEDSAVYLCASTETGTSGRNEQFFGPGTRLTVL.

Here the CDR3 reads CASTTGPHSNQPQHF. The CDR3, as DNA: TGTGCCAGTACTACAGGACCGCATAGCAATCAGCCCCAGCATTTT. The V gene is TRBV19, the J gene TRBJ1-5, with D tentatively TRBD1 (5 bases). Per germline, CDR1 LNHDA and CDR2 SQIVND (reference sequence). This CDR3 has 15 residues. Between the trimmed V and J ends, which lost 7 bases and 0 bases, there was a span of 13 bases.

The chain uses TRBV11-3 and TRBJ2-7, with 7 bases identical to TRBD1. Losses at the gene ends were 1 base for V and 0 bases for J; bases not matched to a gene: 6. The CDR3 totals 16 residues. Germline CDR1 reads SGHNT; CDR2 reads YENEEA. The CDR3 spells CASSLAGTVSSYEQYF. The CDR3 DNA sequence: TGTGCCAGCAGCTTAGCGGGGACAGTGAGCTCCTACGAGCAGTACTTC.

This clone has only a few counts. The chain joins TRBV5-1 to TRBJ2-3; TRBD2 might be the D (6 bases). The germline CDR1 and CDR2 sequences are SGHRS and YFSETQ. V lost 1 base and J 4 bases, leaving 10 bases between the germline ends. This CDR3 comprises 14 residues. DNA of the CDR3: TGCGCCAGCAGCTTGTTCGCTAGCGCAGATACGCAGTATTTT. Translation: CASSLFASADTQYF.

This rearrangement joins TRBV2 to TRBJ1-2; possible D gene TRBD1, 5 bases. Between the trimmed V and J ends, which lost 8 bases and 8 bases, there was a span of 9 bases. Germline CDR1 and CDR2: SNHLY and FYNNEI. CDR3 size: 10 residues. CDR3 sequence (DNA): TGTGCCAGCCGGCGGGACGGCTACACCTTC. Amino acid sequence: CASRRDGYTF. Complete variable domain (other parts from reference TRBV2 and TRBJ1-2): EPEVTQTPSHQVTQMGQEVILRCVPISNHLYFYWYRQILGQKVEFLVSFYNNEISEKSEIFDDQFSVERPDGSNFTLKIRSTKLEDSAMYFCASRRDGYTFGSGTRLTVV.

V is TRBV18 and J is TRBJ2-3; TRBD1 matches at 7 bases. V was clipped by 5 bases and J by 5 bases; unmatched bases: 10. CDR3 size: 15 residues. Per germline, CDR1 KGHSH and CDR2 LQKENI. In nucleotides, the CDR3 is TGTGCCAGCTCAACTCGGACAGGAGGAGGAGATACGCAGTATTTT. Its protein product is CASSTRTGGGDTQYF.